Shown below are 16 T cell receptor beta chains from a single sample sequenced in a study of blood T cell repertoires in COVID-19. Data came from immunoSEQ multiplex PCR; TCRdb stores just in-frame clones and leaves some out. The sample contains roughly 290,000 clones, about 85% of which appear only once. Sequenced material: peripheral blood. The receptor source for this set is a woman in her forties or fifties with active or convalescent COVID-19.

This chain joins TRBV5-4 and TRBJ1-1, with D maybe TRBD1 (6 bases). Germline CDR1 and CDR2: SGHNT and YYREEE (reference sequence). With 1 base removed from V and 3 bases from J, the gap between germline ends came to 10 bases. The CDR3 length is 14 residues. The CDR3 bases are TGTGCCAGCAGCTTGCCAGGGGAGCACACTGAAGCTTTCTTT. This encodes CASSLPGEHTEAFF.

This clone was found a few times. The J gene is TRBJ2-1, the V gene TRBV7-9; 7 bases map to TRBD2. Germline V lookup: CDR1 SEHNR, CDR2 FQNEAQ (reference sequence). With 5 bases clipped from V and 6 bases from J, the junction kept 10 bases outside the gene matches. The CDR3 extends over 15 amino acids. Here the CDR3 reads CASSRVAGAINEQFF. For the CDR3, the DNA is TGTGCCAGCAGCCGGGTAGCGGGTGCTATCAATGAGCAGTTCTTC. The full variable domain, completed using reference TRBV7-9 and TRBJ2-1, is DTGVSQNPRHKITKRGQNVTFRCDPISEHNRLYWYRQTLGQGPEFLTYFQNEAQLEKSRLLSDRFSAERPKGSFSTLEIQRTEQGDSAMYLCASSRVAGAINEQFFGPGTRLTVL.

The rearrangement links TRBV11-2 to TRBJ2-1, with D tentatively TRBD2 (5 bases). CDR3 length equals 15 residues. Germline CDR1 SGHAT, CDR2 FQNNGV. Trimming left V 4 bases short and J 2 bases short, with 12 bases between. The CDR3 nucleotides are TGTGCCAGCAGCTGGCGGGCTAGGGCCTACAATGAGCAGTTCTTC. The encoded protein is CASSWRARAYNEQFF.

This clone was recorded once. The rearrangement joins TRBV6-5 to TRBJ1-5, with TRBD1 as a possible D gene (6 bases). V lost 5 bases and J lost 0, with 11 bases in between. Germline CDR1 reads MNHEY; CDR2 reads SVGAGI. The CDR3 consists of 15 residues. CDR3 in DNA: TGTGCCAGCAGTCCCTCGACAGGTAGCAATCAGCCCCAGCATTTT. This gives the protein CASSPSTGSNQPQHF.

This clone is medium-sized (0.01 to 0.1%). The chain is built from TRBV25-1 and TRBJ1-2; maybe TRBD1 (6 bases). CDR3 length equals 13 residues. From germline, CDR1 is MGHDK and CDR2 SYGVNS. The V end was cut by 6 bases, the J end by 8 bases, with 16 bases between. The CDR3 loop is CASRGTGPGGYTF. The CDR3 bases are TGTGCCAGCAGGGGTACAGGGCCCGGGGGCTACACCTTC.

The rearrangement uses TRBV4-1 and TRBJ2-7, with D perhaps matching TRBD1 (6 bases). The V end was cut by 0 bases, the J end by 3 bases, with 15 bases between. Germline-derived CDR1 and CDR2 are MGHRA and YSYEKL. The CDR3 contains 16 residues. The CDR3 loop is CASSQEGAILVYEQYF. Here the CDR3 DNA reads TGCGCCAGCAGCCAAGAGGGGGCTATCTTAGTCTACGAGCAGTACTTC.

This chain joins TRBV2 and TRBJ2-5; the match to TRBD2 covers 7 bases. The junction had 6 bases not matched to a gene; V was cut back by 4 bases and J by 4 bases. Germline CDR1 and CDR2: SNHLY and FYNNEI. This CDR3 has 14 amino acids. CDR3 coding DNA: TGTGCCAGCAGTGCCGGACTAGGCCGAGAGACCCAGTACTTC. This sequence encodes CASSAGLGRETQYF.

The chain joins TRBV4-2 to TRBJ1-2; D might be TRBD1 (6 bases). The CDR3 loop spans 14 amino acids. Germline CDR1 LGHNA, CDR2 YNFKEQ. V lost 1 base and J 2 bases, leaving 8 bases between the germline ends. CDR3 coding DNA: TGTGCCAGCAGCCAAGGGACAGCAAACTATGGCTACACCTTC. This gives the protein CASSQGTANYGYTF.

V and J are TRBV10-2 and TRBJ2-1; TRBD2 might be the D (6 bases). This CDR3 is 17 amino acids long. Germline V CDR1 and CDR2: WSHSY, SAAADI. The V and J ends lost 1 base and 6 bases respectively, with 19 bases between them. The CDR3 loop is CASSEFGGVQGANEQFF. CDR3 nucleotide sequence: TGCGCCAGCAGTGAGTTTGGCGGGGTCCAAGGGGCCAATGAGCAGTTCTTC.

This chain uses TRBV9 with TRBJ2-1; 12 bases map to TRBD2. Germline V gene lookup returns CDR1 SGDLS and CDR2 YYNGEE. The CDR3 consists of 16 residues. After removal of 4 bases from V and 4 bases from J, the junction contained 6 bases not matched to a gene. The CDR3 DNA sequence: TGTGCCAGCAGCCCTCCAGGACTAGCGGGATACAATGAGCAGTTCTTC. It codes for CASSPPGLAGYNEQFF. Using reference TRBV9 and TRBJ2-1 for the parts outside the CDR3, the full variable domain is DSGVTQTPKHLITATGQRVTLRCSPRSGDLSVYWYQQSLDQGLQFLIQYYNGEERAKGNILERFSAQQFPDLHSELNLSSLELGDSALYFCASSPPGLAGYNEQFFGPGTRLTVL.

The rearrangement joins TRBV3-1 (or the pseudogene TRBV3-2) to TRBJ1-3, with a possible D match to TRBD1 (6 bases). This CDR3 has 15 amino acids. Germline CDR1 and CDR2: LGHDT and YNNKEL (reference sequence). V shed 4 bases and J shed 4 bases, with 14 bases lying between them. The DNA for the CDR3 is TGTGCCAGCAGCCCGCCACAGGGAGACGGAAACACCATATATTTT. Encoded protein: CASSPPQGDGNTIYF.

J is TRBJ2-4 and V is TRBV12-3 or TRBV12-4; perhaps TRBD2 as D (5 bases). Trimming removed 6 bases at V and 15 bases at J, with 21 bases between. The CDR3 length is 13 residues. This CDR3 is CASSLSSAGGGYF. CDR3 bases: TGTGCCAGCAGCCTCAGCTCTGCGGGCGGCGGGTACTTC.

This clone has only one observation. The chain recombines TRBV11-2 with TRBJ2-2; 14 nucleotides line up with TRBD2. V shed 6 bases and J 7 bases; nucleotides not matched to a gene: 7. Germline V lookup: CDR1 SGHAT, CDR2 FQNNGV. This CDR3 spans 16 amino acids. CDR3 coding DNA: TGTGCCAGCAGTCCGGGACTAGCGGGAGCAGGCGGGGAGCTGTTTTTT. Amino acids: CASSPGLAGAGGELFF.

V is TRBV7-3 and J is TRBJ1-6, with D perhaps TRBD1 (5 bases). Trimming left V 1 base short and J 6 bases short, with 10 bases between. The germline gives CDR1 SGHTA, CDR2 FQGTGA. The CDR3 has 15 amino acids. This chain's CDR3 is CASSLSMTANSPLHF. The CDR3 DNA reads TGTGCCAGCAGCTTAAGTATGACAGCTAATTCACCCCTCCACTTT.

The chain couples TRBV11-2 to TRBJ2-7; the match to TRBD1 covers 9 bases. Germline loops: CDR1 SGHAT, CDR2 FQNNGV. After removal of 5 bases from V and 2 bases from J, the junction contained 7 bases not matched to a gene. CDR3 length: 15 amino acids. CDR3 residues: CASSLLRDRAYEQYF. CDR3 nucleotides: TGTGCCAGCAGCCTCCTACGGGACAGGGCCTACGAGCAGTACTTC.

J is TRBJ2-5 and V is TRBV11-2, with D possibly TRBD1 on 6 matching bases. V lost 1 base, J lost 2 bases, and 11 bases lay in between. Germline V gene data show CDR1 as SGHAT and CDR2 as FQNNGV. This CDR3 comprises 15 residues. The CDR3 DNA sequence: TGTGCCAGCAGCTTAGGCGGCGGACAGCAAGAGACCCAGTACTTC. It translates to CASSLGGGQQETQYF.